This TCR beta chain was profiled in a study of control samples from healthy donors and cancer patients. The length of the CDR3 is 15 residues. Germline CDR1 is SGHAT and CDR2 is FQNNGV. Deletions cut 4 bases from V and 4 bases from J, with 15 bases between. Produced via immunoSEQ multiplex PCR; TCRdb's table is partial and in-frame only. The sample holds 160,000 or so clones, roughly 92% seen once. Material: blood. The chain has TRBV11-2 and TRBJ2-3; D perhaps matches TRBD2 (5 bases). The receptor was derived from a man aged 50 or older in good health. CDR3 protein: CASSSAGSRADTQYF. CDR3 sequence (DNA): TGTGCCAGCAGCTCGGCGGGTAGTCGGGCAGATACGCAGTATTTT.